These T cell receptor beta chains were read from a single sample in a study of T cell repertoires in ileal Crohn's disease. Generated by immunoSEQ multiplex PCR, the TCRdb table keeps only in-frame clones and is missing some. The sample lists about 3,900 clones, about 70% occurring once. Sequenced: ileal tissue. These receptors originate from an adult with Crohn's disease. Both conserved end residues are part of each CDR3. A D gene is named only where the DNA matches it firmly. A clone size is listed for some rows: how often the clone was seen (once, few, many), or a class if it is expanded.

d_call,clone_size,j_call,v_call,cdr3_nt,cdr3_aa
TRBD2,few,TRBJ2-2,TRBV7-9,TGTGCCAGCAGCTTAATAACAGCGGGAGGGCTTACCGGGGAGCTGTTTTTT,CASSLITAGGLTGELFF
.,.,TRBJ1-1,TRBV21-1,TGTGCCAGCAGCCCCAGACAGGGGGGTGAAGCTTTCTTT,CASSPRQGGEAFF
TRBD1,.,TRBJ1-2,TRBV6-1,TGTGCCAGCAGTCCGGGGACAGGGGTTAACTATGGCTACACCTTC,CASSPGTGVNYGYTF
TRBD2,.,TRBJ2-1,TRBV10-2,TGCGCCAGCAGTGAAGAATTATGGCGGGAGCGTGAGCAGTTCTTC,CASSEELWREREQFF
.,.,TRBJ2-3,TRBV2,TGTGCCAGCAGTGCGGACAGAGCCCCCACAGATACGCAGTATTTT,CASSADRAPTDTQYF
TRBD1,few,TRBJ2-3,TRBV5-1,TGCGCCAGCAAATTAAACAAGGACAGGGACGCTTCTAGCACAGATACGCAGTATTTT,CASKLNKDRDASSTDTQYF
.,.,TRBJ2-3,TRBV6-5,TGTGCCAGCAGTTTGAGTGCAGGGCGCACAGATACGCAGTATTTT,CASSLSAGRTDTQYF
.,few,TRBJ1-1,TRBV2,TGTGCCAGCAGTGAAGCCCGAGGTCCGTCAACTTTCTTT,CASSEARGPSTFF
.,.,TRBJ1-2,TRBV18,TGTGCCAGCTCCCTAACAGAGAATCTTAACTATGGCTACACCTTC,CASSLTENLNYGYTF
.,few,TRBJ2-5,TRBV6-1,TGTGCCAGCAGTGATTCCGCGGGCGAGACCCAGTACTTC,CASSDSAGETQYF